What follows are 19 T cell receptor beta chains derived from one specimen sequenced in a study of T cell changes during pregnancy in multiple sclerosis (dated by TCRdb to about 2019). The library relied on the immunoSEQ multiplex PCR assay. TCRdb took over this immuneACCESS table, retaining in-frame rearrangements with V and J assigned. Such tables are incomplete; in checked studies, under half of the missing clones stem from an unresolved V gene, and the remainder is unexplained. Counted in this sample were around 100,000 clones; about 94% of them appeared once. The ten largest clones represent about 1.5% of the sample. The input for sequencing was peripheral blood, taken in the third trimester of pregnancy. These receptors were collected from a female donor with multiple sclerosis, enrolled in a pregnancy study.

This chain connects TRBV10-2 to TRBJ2-5; the match to TRBD2 covers 10 bases. Germline assignment: CDR1 WSHSY and CDR2 SAAADI. This CDR3 is built from 15 residues. V was clipped by 3 bases and J by 1 base; unmatched bases: 2. The DNA of the CDR3 is TGCGCCAGCAGTGACACTAGCGGGGTCCAAGAGACCCAGTACTTC. The encoded protein is CASSDTSGVQETQYF.

This chain links TRBV18 with TRBJ2-6; TRBD1 matches 7 bases. Germline V lookup: CDR1 KGHSH, CDR2 LQKENI. V trimming: 3 bases; J trimming: 0 bases; junction bases outside the gene matches: 8. This CDR3 has 18 residues. The CDR3: CASSPPRQGGSGANVLTF. The CDR3 nucleotides are TGTGCCAGCTCACCCCCTCGACAGGGTGGCTCTGGGGCCAACGTCCTGACTTTC.

The rearrangement links TRBV11-3 to TRBJ2-1, with D maybe TRBD1 (5 bases). CDR1 SGHNT and CDR2 YENEEA come from the germline V gene. The CDR3 is 16 residues long. Trimming removed 0 bases at V and 1 base at J, with 10 bases between. The CDR3 spells CASSLDWGGSYNEQFF. CDR3 sequence (DNA): TGTGCCAGCAGCTTAGATTGGGGCGGTTCCTACAATGAGCAGTTCTTC. The full variable domain, completed using reference TRBV11-3 and TRBJ2-1, is EAGVVQSPRYKIIEKKQPVAFWCNPISGHNTLYWYLQNLGQGPELLIRYENEEAVDDSQLPKDRFSAERLKGVDSTLKIQPAELGDSAVYLCASSLDWGGSYNEQFFGPGTRLTVL.

This clone was found once. This CDR3 is CASSLTTGSGVGYTF. The CDR3 DNA sequence: TGTGCCAGCAGCCTTACGACAGGAAGCGGTGTTGGCTACACCTTC. The gene calls are TRBV7-9 and TRBJ1-2; tentative D call: TRBD1 (6 bases). This CDR3 has 15 amino acids. Germline V gives CDR1 SEHNR, CDR2 FQNEAQ (reference sequence). V was cut by 5 bases and J by 7 bases, with 20 bases left in between.

The chain couples TRBV28 to TRBJ1-3, with 7 bases that match TRBD1. Looked up from germline, CDR1 is MDHEN and CDR2 is SYDVKM. CDR3 size: 16 residues. The junction had 5 bases not matched to a gene; V was cut back by 1 base and J by 2 bases. As DNA, the CDR3 is TGTGCCAGCAGTTTATTCGAGGGGGCACCTGGAAACACCATATATTTT. Translating gives CASSLFEGAPGNTIYF.

The rearrangement joins TRBV5-6 to TRBJ2-3; 10 nucleotides align to TRBD1. Germline V gene lookup returns CDR1 SGHDT and CDR2 YYEEEE. This CDR3 has 15 residues. V trimming: 2 bases; J trimming: 5 bases; junction bases outside the gene matches: 5. CDR3 residues: CASSFRQGAGDTQYF. CDR3 sequence (DNA): TGTGCCAGCAGCTTTAGACAGGGGGCCGGAGATACGCAGTATTTT.

The chain has TRBV5-6 and TRBJ2-2; the match to TRBD2 covers 15 bases. Trimming at V came to 3 bases and at J to 6 bases, leaving 9 bases not matched to a gene. The CDR3 is made up of 18 amino acids. Germline values: CDR1 SGHDT, CDR2 YYEEEE. The CDR3 bases are TGTGCCAGCAGCTCCGGGACTAGCGGGAGGAAAAGGGCCGGGGAGCTGTTTTTT. Its translation: CASSSGTSGRKRAGELFF.

The V gene is TRBV2, the J gene TRBJ2-7; TRBD2 might be the D (5 bases). Trimming removed 0 bases from V and 9 bases from J, with 15 bases in between. The CDR3 runs 14 residues. Germline V gene lookup returns CDR1 SNHLY and CDR2 FYNNEI. CDR3 coding DNA: TGTGCCAGCAGTGAAGCGCTTCGAGGGATCAGGCAGTACTTC. Its translation: CASSEALRGIRQYF.

This chain uses TRBV9 with TRBJ2-4, with TRBD2 matching over 11 bases. Germline V gene data show CDR1 as SGDLS and CDR2 as YYNGEE. This CDR3 comprises 16 residues. Trimming removed 4 bases from V and 0 bases from J; junction bases left unmatched: 3. The CDR3 DNA is TGTGCCAGCAGCCCGACTAGCGGGGTAGCCAAAAACATTCAGTACTTC. This sequence encodes CASSPTSGVAKNIQYF.

The J gene is TRBJ2-3, the V gene TRBV18; TRBD2 is a possible D gene (6 bases). This CDR3 contains 14 residues. Looked up from germline, CDR1 is KGHSH and CDR2 is LQKENI. Trimming removed 5 bases at V and 4 bases at J, with 13 bases between. The CDR3 coding sequence is TGTGCCAGCTCAGCCCGGAGGGGATCAGATACGCAGTATTTT. This encodes CASSARRGSDTQYF.

The V gene is TRBV19, the J gene TRBJ1-5; D possibly corresponds to TRBD1 (6 bases). Germline V gene lookup returns CDR1 LNHDA and CDR2 SQIVND (reference sequence). The CDR3 has 15 residues. The V end was cut by 6 bases, the J end by 1 base, with 13 bases between. CDR3 DNA sequence: TGTGCCAGTAGAGCAGGACAGACGAGCAATCAGCCCCAGCATTTT. This encodes CASRAGQTSNQPQHF.

The rearrangement joins TRBV27 to TRBJ2-6; D possibly corresponds to TRBD2 (6 bases). The CDR3 consists of 17 residues. The germline V gene encodes CDR1 MNHEY and CDR2 SMNVEV (reference sequence). V dropped 3 bases and J dropped 0 bases, with 12 bases sitting between them. DNA for the CDR3: TGTGCCAGCAGTTTTTCTGGGGGGAGCTCTGGGGCCAACGTCCTGACTTTC. Translation gives CASSFSGGSSGANVLTF. Together with reference TRBV27 and TRBJ2-6, the CDR3 gives the full variable domain: EAQVTQNPRYLITVTGKKLTVTCSQNMNHEYMSWYRQDPGLGLRQIYYSMNVEVTDKGDVPEGYKVSRKEKRNFPLILESPSPNQTSLYFCASSFSGGSSGANVLTFGAGSRLTVL.

This sequence joins TRBV7-6 and TRBJ1-1; D is possibly TRBD1 (5 bases). Trimming left V 6 bases short and J 5 bases short, with 13 bases between. CDR1 is SGHVS and CDR2 is FNYEAQ in the germline V gene. This CDR3 region has 13 residues. CDR3 in DNA: TGTGCCAGCAGTCCCAGGGTTGGGACTGAAGCTTTCTTT. Its protein product is CASSPRVGTEAFF.

The chain has TRBV7-2 and TRBJ1-1; 10 nucleotides align to TRBD1. The length of the CDR3 is 14 residues. The V segment lost 5 bases and the J segment 8 bases; nucleotides outside the gene matches: 8. The germline V gene encodes CDR1 SGHTA and CDR2 FQGNSA. CDR3 nucleotide sequence: TGTGCCAGCAGCATCCGACAGGGGGCGGGAGAAGCTTTCTTT. It specifies CASSIRQGAGEAFF. Filled out from reference TRBV7-2 and TRBJ1-1, the complete variable domain reads GAGVSQSPSNKVTEKGKDVELRCDPISGHTALYWYRQSLGQGLEFLIYFQGNSAPDKSGLPSDRFSAERTGGSVSTLTIQRTQQEDSAVYLCASSIRQGAGEAFFGQGTRLTVV.

The rearrangement links TRBV30 to TRBJ2-7; TRBD1 matches 7 bases. This CDR3 contains 13 residues. After removal of 8 bases from V and 3 bases from J, the junction contained 10 bases not matched to a gene. Germline loops: CDR1 GTSNPN, CDR2 SVGIG (reference sequence). The CDR3 protein is CAGRDRGFYEQYF. The DNA of the CDR3 is TGTGCCGGCCGGGACAGAGGCTTCTACGAGCAGTACTTC.

The V gene is TRBV28, the J gene TRBJ2-7, with TRBD2 matching 13 bases. V was pared by 5 bases and J by 3 bases, with 4 bases of the junction left unmatched. This CDR3 contains 15 residues. From germline, CDR1 is MDHEN and CDR2 SYDVKM. The CDR3 DNA reads as TGTGCCAGCAGTCCAGGACTAGCGGGGGACTACGAGCAGTACTTC. It is translated as CASSPGLAGDYEQYF.

J is TRBJ2-1 and V is TRBV7-9, with TRBD1 matching 7 bases. Losses at the gene ends were 5 bases for V and 6 bases for J; bases not matched to a gene: 4. Per the germline V gene, CDR1 is SEHNR and CDR2 is FQNEAQ (reference sequence). The CDR3 has 13 residues. As DNA, the CDR3 is TGTGCCAGCAGCCTGAGGGGGCGCAATGAGCAGTTCTTC. This encodes CASSLRGRNEQFF.

The rearrangement links TRBV28 to TRBJ2-2, with 9 bases lining up with TRBD1. The CDR3 has 13 residues. Per the germline V gene, CDR1 is MDHEN and CDR2 is SYDVKM. The J segment lost 4 bases and the V segment lost 8 bases, leaving 2 bases of the junction unmatched. DNA for the CDR3: TGTGCCAGCCGGACAGGGGTCACCGGGGAGCTGTTTTTT. This translates into CASRTGVTGELFF.

In its sample, this clone was seen once. V usage is TRBV23-1 and J usage is TRBJ1-5; unclear D gene. TRBV23-1 qualifies as an ORF whose function is uncertain. CDR3 length: 15 amino acids. Trimming took 0 bases from V and 7 from J, leaving 13 bases between them. DNA for the CDR3: TGCGCCAGCAGTCAATCAGCCCGCCCCTTACAGCCCCAGCATTTT. Its translation: CASSQSARPLQPQHF.